One sample yielded the 2 T cell receptor beta chains listed below, sequenced in a study of response to subunit inactivated influenza vaccine (dated by TCRdb to the late 2010s). Libraries were built with RT-PCR. These reads were obtained on an Illumina HiSeq 2500. The public sequencing data were trimmed at Q25 with fastp and processed into clonotypes with MiXCR by TCRdb, which kept only in-frame beta chains. Rows with a matching CDR3 protein are joined into one entry that keeps the most common DNA and genes. The sample data list some 500,000 distinct CDR3 sequences, and roughly 23% of these were observed just once. The ten largest clones capture approximately 2% of the sample. The specimen was CD4+ T cells sorted from PBMCs, collected around 5 days after vaccination. The receptor set was obtained from a man in his forties or fifties who received an inactivated influenza vaccine. Donor details come from another sample of the same person, matched by shared clones.

The chain recombines TRBV19 with TRBJ2-7; either TRBD1 or TRBD2 may fit D (5 bases each). Trimming shortened V by 5 bases and J by 7 bases, and 12 bases separated the two germline ends. Looked up from germline, CDR1 is LNHDA and CDR2 is SQIVND (reference sequence). This CDR3 is 12 amino acids long. CDR3: CASSRSGSEQYF. CDR3 nucleotides: TGTGCCAGTAGTCGCTCAGGGAGTGAGCAGTACTTC.

The CDR3, as DNA: TGCAGTGCTAGAGATGGGGAGACAGCGGGCACAGATACGCAGTATTTT. Protein product: CSARDGETAGTDTQYF. The chain carries TRBV20-1 and TRBJ2-3; D might be TRBD1 or TRBD2, each matching 5 bases. The CDR3 spans 16 residues. From germline, CDR1 is DFQATT and CDR2 SNEGSKA (reference sequence). V gave up 0 bases and J gave up 1 base, with 14 bases separating them.